The 5 T cell receptor beta chains below all came from one sample that was sequenced in a study of molecular identifiers for immune sequencing clone quantification. TCRdb processed the PCR reads anew with MiXCR; each CDR3 protein has one entry. The sample has fewer than 75,000 distinct CDR3 sequences; less than 20% are singletons. Sequences were obtained from naive CD8+ T cells from blood, with Jurkat cell RNA spiked in. Stated subset: FACS-sorted CD8+CD4-CCR7+CD45RA+ naive T cells. These receptors were obtained from a human donor in good health. Some libraries in this study had Jurkat cell RNA spiked in.

This clonotype was seen a few times. A much larger clone sits a single nucleotide away, making a read error possible. This chain connects TRBV6-1 to TRBJ2-7, with TRBD1 identical over 7 bases. The V gene end was trimmed by 5 bases and the J gene end by 3 bases; junction bases not matched to a gene: 10. This CDR3 is built from 15 residues. From germline, CDR1 is MNHNS and CDR2 SASEGT. CDR3 amino acids: CASSLRDRRDYEQYF. As DNA, the CDR3 is TGTGCCAGCAGTCTCCGGGACAGAAGAGACTACGAGCAGTACTTC.

Only one count was recorded for this clonotype. This sequence may be a read error, since a much larger clone differs from it by one base. Here the CDR3 omits its conserved ending phenylalanine or tryptophan, so a read error is the likely source. The chain carries TRBV6-5 and TRBJ1-5; D not certain. Germline loops: CDR1 MNHEY, CDR2 SVGAGI. The germline V and J ends were trimmed by 0 bases and 3 bases, with 3 bases remaining between them. The CDR3 loop spans 13 amino acids. The CDR3 nucleotides are TGTGCCAGCAGTTACTCGGACAATCAGCCCCAGCATTCT. Translation gives CASSYSDNQPQHS.

In its sample, this clonotype was seen many times. The J gene is TRBJ2-7, the V gene TRBV27; no clear D gene. Germline CDR1 reads MNHEY; CDR2 reads SMNVEV (reference sequence). This CDR3 is 13 amino acids long. Deletions cut 0 bases from V and 2 bases from J, with 5 bases between. CDR3 DNA: TGTGCCAGCAGTTTATCGCACGCCTACGAGCAGTACTTC. Translated: CASSLSHAYEQYF.

The chain carries TRBV21-1 and TRBJ2-3; TRBD1 is the table's D call and was not checked against the DNA. TRBV21-1 is a pseudogene. The CDR3 consists of 19 residues. The CDR3 here is CASSNETVPGQVHTDTQYF. As DNA, the CDR3 is TGTGCCAGCAGCAACGAAACGGTTCCTGGACAGGTTCACACAGATACGCAGTATTTT.

V gene TRBV9 combines with J gene TRBJ1-3, with D uncertain. Germline CDR1 and CDR2: SGDLS and YYNGEE. V was trimmed by 3 bases and J by 3 bases, leaving 13 bases between them. CDR3 length equals 15 residues. This CDR3 reads CASSEWGGSGNTIYF. The CDR3 DNA reads as TGTGCCAGCAGCGAATGGGGTGGAAGTGGAAACACCATATATTTT.